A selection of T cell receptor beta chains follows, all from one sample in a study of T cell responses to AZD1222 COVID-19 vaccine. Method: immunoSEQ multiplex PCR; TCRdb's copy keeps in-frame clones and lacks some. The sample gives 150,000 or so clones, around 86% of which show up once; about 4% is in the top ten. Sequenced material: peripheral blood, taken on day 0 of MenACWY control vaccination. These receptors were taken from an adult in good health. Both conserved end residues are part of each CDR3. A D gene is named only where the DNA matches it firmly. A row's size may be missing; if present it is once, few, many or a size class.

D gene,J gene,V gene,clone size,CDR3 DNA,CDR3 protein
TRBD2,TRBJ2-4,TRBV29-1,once,TGCAGCGTTGGATGGTCTAGCGGGGGGCCCCAGGACATTCAGTACTTC,CSVGWSSGGPQDIQYF
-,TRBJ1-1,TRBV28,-,TGTGCCAGCAGCTATCAACTGAACACTGAAGCTTTCTTT,CASSYQLNTEAFF
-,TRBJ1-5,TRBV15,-,TGTGCCACCAGCAGAGATCTGGGGGGGCAGCCCCAGCATTTT,CATSRDLGGQPQHF
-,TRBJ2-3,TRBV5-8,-,TGTGCCAGCAGCTTGTTCCAGAGGGTAACAGATACGCAGTATTTT,CASSLFQRVTDTQYF
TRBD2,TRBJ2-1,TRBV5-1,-,TGCGCCAGCAGCTTGGGGGGACTAACCAATGAGCAGTTCTTC,CASSLGGLTNEQFF
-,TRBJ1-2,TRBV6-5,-,TGTGCCAGCAGTCCAAAGCGGGGGGGCTCCTATGGCTACACCTTC,CASSPKRGGSYGYTF
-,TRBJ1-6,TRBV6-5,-,TGTGCCAGCAGTTACTCTGGGGGATTAAGTTCACCCCTCCACTTT,CASSYSGGLSSPLHF
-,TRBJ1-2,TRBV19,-,TGTGCCACTGCGGAGGCGGGGACGGCGGGGTATGGCTACACCTTC,CATAEAGTAGYGYTF
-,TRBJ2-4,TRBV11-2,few,TGTGCCAGCAGCTTAGAGGGGGGCGCGGTGAACATTCAGTACTTC,CASSLEGGAVNIQYF
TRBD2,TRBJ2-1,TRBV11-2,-,TGTGCCAGCAGCTTAGAGGCGGGGGGGCGGAGTGAGCAGTTCTTC,CASSLEAGGRSEQFF
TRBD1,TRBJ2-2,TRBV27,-,TGTGCCAGCAGTTTTTCCCCCACCTGGGACAGACGAACCGGGGAGCTGTTTTTT,CASSFSPTWDRRTGELFF
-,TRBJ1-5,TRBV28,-,TGTGCCAGCAGTCCGGGGACGTACAATAGCAATCAGCCCCAGCATTTT,CASSPGTYNSNQPQHF
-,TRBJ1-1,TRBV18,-,TGTGCCAGCTCACCAAGCCAGCAAAGTATGAACACTGAAGCTTTCTTT,CASSPSQQSMNTEAFF
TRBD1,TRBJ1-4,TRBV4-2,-,TGTGCCAGCAGCCAACTAAACTTCGGGACAGGGCGTGAATGGGGGGAAAAACTGTTTTTT,CASSQLNFGTGREWGEKLFF
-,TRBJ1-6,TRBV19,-,TGTGCCAGTAGTATAGATCATGGCAGAATGTCTTCCTCCGCGACCACCCTCCACTTT,CASSIDHGRMSSSATTLHF
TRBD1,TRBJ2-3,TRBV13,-,TGTGCCAGCAGCTTTAACAGGGGTAGCACAGATACGCAGTATTTT,CASSFNRGSTDTQYF
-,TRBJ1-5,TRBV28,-,TGTGCCAGCTCCCGACCCACTGTCAATCAGCCCCAGCATTTT,CASSRPTVNQPQHF
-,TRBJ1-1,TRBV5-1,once,TGCGCCAGCAGCCTTGACGGACGGAACACTGAAGCTTTCTTT,CASSLDGRNTEAFF
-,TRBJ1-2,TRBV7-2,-,TGTGCCAGCAGCTTAAGCATAGGGGTGGGAGGCTACACCTTC,CASSLSIGVGGYTF
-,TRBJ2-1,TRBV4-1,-,TGCGCCAGCAGCCAAGATCGCGGGCTACCCTCCTACAATGAGCAGTTCTTC,CASSQDRGLPSYNEQFF
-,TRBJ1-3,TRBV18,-,TGTGCCAGCTCACCACCGGGCCGGAGCTCTGGAAACACCATATATTTT,CASSPPGRSSGNTIYF
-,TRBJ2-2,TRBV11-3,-,TGTGCCAGCAGCTTAGGACAGCATGTCACCGGGGAGCTGTTTTTT,CASSLGQHVTGELFF
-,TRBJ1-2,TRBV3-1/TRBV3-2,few,TGTGCCAGCAGCCAACAGGGAATTAGCGGCTACACCTTC,CASSQQGISGYTF
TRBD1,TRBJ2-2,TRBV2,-,TGTGCCAACAGTTTAGGACAGGGCACCGGGGAGCTGTTTTTT,CANSLGQGTGELFF
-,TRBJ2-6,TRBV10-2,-,TGCGCCAGCAGTGCCAGTGGCTCTGGGGCCAACGTCCTGACTTTC,CASSASGSGANVLTF
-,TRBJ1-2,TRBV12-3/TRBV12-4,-,TGTGCCAGCAGTTTATGGGGATCAGAAGGCTACACCTTC,CASSLWGSEGYTF
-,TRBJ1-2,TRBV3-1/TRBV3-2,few,TGTGCCAGCAGCCAAGAGGACCGGGGTCTCCTCTTCGGCTACACCTTC,CASSQEDRGLLFGYTF
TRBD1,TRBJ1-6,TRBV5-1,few,TGCGCCAGCAGCCTGGGGACAGGGGACTATTCACCCCTCCACTTT,CASSLGTGDYSPLHF
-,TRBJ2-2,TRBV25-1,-,TGTGCCAGCAGGCAGGGACTTACCGGGGAGCTGTTTTTT,CASRQGLTGELFF
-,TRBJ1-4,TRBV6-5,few,TGTGCCAGCAGTCTCGATTCAGGGTTCGGTGAAAAACTGTTTTTT,CASSLDSGFGEKLFF
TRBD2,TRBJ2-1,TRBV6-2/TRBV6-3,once,TGTGCCAGCAACCCGGGGGGGCTCTACAATGAGCAGTTCTTC,CASNPGGLYNEQFF
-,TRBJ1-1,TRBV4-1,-,TGCGCCAGCAGCCAAGACAGGATGAACACTGAAGCTTTCTTT,CASSQDRMNTEAFF
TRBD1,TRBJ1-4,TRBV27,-,TGTGCCAGCAGTCCCGGGACAGGACGGGGAAAACTGTTTTTT,CASSPGTGRGKLFF
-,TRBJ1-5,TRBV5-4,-,TGTGCCAGCAGCTCCGACAGAAATCAGCCCCAGCATTTT,CASSSDRNQPQHF
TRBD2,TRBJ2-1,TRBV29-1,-,TGCAGCGTTGTAAGCGGGGCAAGGAACAATGAGCAGTTCTTC,CSVVSGARNNEQFF
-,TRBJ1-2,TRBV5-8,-,TGTGCCAGCAGCTCACCTCCGGGGGGGGGCAACTATGGCTACACCTTC,CASSSPPGGGNYGYTF
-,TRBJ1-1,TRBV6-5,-,TGTGCCAGCAGTTACGATGGTATCACTGAAGCTTTCTTT,CASSYDGITEAFF
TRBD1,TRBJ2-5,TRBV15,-,TGTGCCACCAGCAGAACCACCGGGACAGGGGGAGAGACCCAGTACTTC,CATSRTTGTGGETQYF
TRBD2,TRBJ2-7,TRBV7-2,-,TGTGCCAGCAGCTTAGTTGCGGGGGGTAACGAGCAGTACTTC,CASSLVAGGNEQYF
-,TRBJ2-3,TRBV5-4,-,TGTGCCAGCTTAGTTTTGGGGACCCCAGATACGCAGTATTTT,CASLVLGTPDTQYF
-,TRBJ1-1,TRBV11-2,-,TGTGCCAGCAGCTCCCAATTGAACACTGAAGCTTTCTTT,CASSSQLNTEAFF
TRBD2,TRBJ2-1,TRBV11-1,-,TGTGCCAGCAGCCCCGGGGGGTCTTGGGGGAATGAGCAGTTCTTC,CASSPGGSWGNEQFF
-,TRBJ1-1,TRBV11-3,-,TGTGCCAGCAGCTTCGGTGGAGACACTGAAGCTTTCTTT,CASSFGGDTEAFF
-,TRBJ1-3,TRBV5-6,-,TGTGCCAGCAGCTTCGGACAGATCGGAAACACCATATATTTT,CASSFGQIGNTIYF
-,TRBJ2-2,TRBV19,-,TGTGCCAGTAGTATAAGGGTCGGGGAGCTGTTTTTT,CASSIRVGELFF
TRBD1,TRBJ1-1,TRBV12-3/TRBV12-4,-,TGTGCCAGCAGTCCAGGACAGGGGGCTGAAGCTTTCTTT,CASSPGQGAEAFF
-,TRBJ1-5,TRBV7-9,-,TGTGCCAGCAGCTTATCCTCCCAAAGTGGACCCCAGCATTTT,CASSLSSQSGPQHF
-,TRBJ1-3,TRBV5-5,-,TGTGCCAGCAGCCCGGGGTGGGTCTCTGGAAACACCATATATTTT,CASSPGWVSGNTIYF
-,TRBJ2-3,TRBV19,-,TGTGCCAGTAGTATAGGTGGCCCAGATACGCAGTATTTT,CASSIGGPDTQYF
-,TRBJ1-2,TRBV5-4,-,TGTGCCAGCAGCTCCCGAGGACAGAAGGTCTATGGCTACACCTTC,CASSSRGQKVYGYTF
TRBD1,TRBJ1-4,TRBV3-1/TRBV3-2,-,TGTGCCAGCAGCCACGGCGGGACAGTAACTAATGAAAAACTGTTTTTT,CASSHGGTVTNEKLFF
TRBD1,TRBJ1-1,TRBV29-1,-,TGCAGCGTAACGGGACAGCCGAACACTGAAGCTTTCTTT,CSVTGQPNTEAFF
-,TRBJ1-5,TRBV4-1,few,TGCGCCAGCAGCCAAGATGGGGGGCTTGGCAATCAGCCCCAGCATTTT,CASSQDGGLGNQPQHF
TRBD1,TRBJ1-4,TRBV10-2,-,TGCGCCAGCAGTGTGACAGGGGAAGGGTGGAACAACTTGGCTAATGAAAAACTGTTTTTT,CASSVTGEGWNNLANEKLFF
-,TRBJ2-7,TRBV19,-,TGTGCCAGTAGTGTACGGCAAGGGGCGAACTACGAGCAGTACTTC,CASSVRQGANYEQYF
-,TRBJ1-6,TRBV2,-,TGTGCCGGGAGCGGGTGGATTGGGGTTGATTCACCCCTCCACTTT,CAGSGWIGVDSPLHF
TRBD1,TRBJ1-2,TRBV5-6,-,TGTGCCAGCAGGTGGGACAGGAGCTTATATGGCTACACCTTC,CASRWDRSLYGYTF
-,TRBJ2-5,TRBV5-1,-,TGCGCCAGCAGCTTGAACAGGGAGGGGACCCAGTACTTC,CASSLNREGTQYF
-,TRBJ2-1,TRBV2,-,TGTGCCAGCAGGGCGGGCAGGCAATTATACAATGAGCAGTTCTTC,CASRAGRQLYNEQFF